This T cell receptor beta chain stems from a study of blood T cell repertoires in COVID-19. Looking at the study overall: T cells, B-cell-depleted T cells, or PBMCs supplied cDNA or gDNA.

CDR3 length: 13 residues. Trimming pared 0 bases from V and 8 bases from J, leaving 12 bases between. Per the germline V gene, CDR1 is GTSNPN and CDR2 is SVGIG (reference sequence). Original data processing: Counts of nucleated cells, estimated from reference gene primer amplification, were obtained. Measured with immunoSEQ multiplex PCR; TCRdb has only the in-frame clones, and not every one. V, J and clone size were drawn from that table, and D and trimming were deduced from the DNA. The sample contains 340,000 or so clones, 83% of which appear only once. The chain recombines TRBV30 with TRBJ2-3; D perhaps matches TRBD1 (5 bases). This TCR was sampled from a man between 25 and 39 years old with active or convalescent COVID-19. Sequenced sample: peripheral blood. CDR3 protein: CAWSVEGVGTQYF. The CDR3 DNA reads as TGTGCCTGGAGTGTAGAAGGGGTCGGTACGCAGTATTTT. Using reference TRBV30 and TRBJ2-3 for the parts outside the CDR3, the full variable domain is SQTIHQWPATLVQPVGSPLSLECTVEGTSNPNLYWYRQAAGRGLQLLFYSVGIGQISSEVPQNLSASRPQDRQFILSSKKLLLSDSGFYLCAWSVEGVGTQYFGPGTRLTVL.